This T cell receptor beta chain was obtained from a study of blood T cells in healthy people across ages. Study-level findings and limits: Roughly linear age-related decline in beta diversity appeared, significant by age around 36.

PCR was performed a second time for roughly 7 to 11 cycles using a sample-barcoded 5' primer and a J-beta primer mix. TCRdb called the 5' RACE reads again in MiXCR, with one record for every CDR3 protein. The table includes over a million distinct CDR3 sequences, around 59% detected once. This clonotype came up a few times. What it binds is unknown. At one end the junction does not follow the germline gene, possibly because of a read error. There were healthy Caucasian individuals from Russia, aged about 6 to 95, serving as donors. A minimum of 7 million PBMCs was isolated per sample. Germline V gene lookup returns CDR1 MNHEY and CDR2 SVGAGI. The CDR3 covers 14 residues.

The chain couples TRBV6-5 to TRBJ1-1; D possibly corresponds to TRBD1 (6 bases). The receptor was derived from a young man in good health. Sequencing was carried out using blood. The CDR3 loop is CASGYGGLLSEAFF. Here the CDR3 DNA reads TGTGCCAGCGGTTACGGGGGGCTGCTATCTGAAGCTTTCTTT.